The 26 T cell receptor beta chains in this list originate from one sample, sequenced in a study of lung T cells in sarcoidosis with Löfgren's syndrome. Using its own MiXCR run on the reads, TCRdb lists one record per CDR3 protein. The data contain around 60,000 distinct CDR3 sequences, 21% of them singletons. Sequenced material: CD4+ T cells from PBMCs. The receptors shown here come from a human donor with sarcoidosis (Löfgren's syndrome or another form), or a control subject (not recorded which).

This clonotype was found many times. The J gene is TRBJ1-3, the V gene TRBV6-1; the D gene is possibly TRBD1 (6 bases). V gave up 2 bases and J gave up 0 bases, with 8 bases separating them. The CDR3 consists of 15 residues. Germline assignment: CDR1 MNHNS and CDR2 SASEGT. CDR3 sequence: CASSETGTSGNTIYF. The CDR3 DNA reads TGTGCCAGCAGTGAAACAGGGACCTCTGGAAACACCATATATTTT.

Ten or more counts support this clonotype. The V call is TRBV2, the J call TRBJ1-1; no reliable D call. The CDR3 loop spans 13 amino acids. The germline V gene has CDR1 SNHLY and CDR2 FYNNEI. V was pared by 7 bases and J by 0 bases, with 9 bases between. CDR3 in amino acids: CASTSLMNTEAFF. The CDR3, as DNA: TGTGCCAGCACCAGTCTCATGAACACTGAAGCTTTCTTT. The whole variable domain, remainder taken from reference TRBV2 and TRBJ1-1, is EPEVTQTPSHQVTQMGQEVILRCVPISNHLYFYWYRQILGQKVEFLVSFYNNEISEKSEIFDDQFSVERPDGSNFTLKIRSTKLEDSAMYFCASTSLMNTEAFFGQGTRLTVV.

Many counts were recorded for this clonotype. V gene TRBV20-1 combines with J gene TRBJ2-7, with TRBD2 as a possible D gene (5 bases). Trimming cost V 0 bases and J 2 bases, with 17 bases left between them. The CDR3 is 16 residues long. Germline CDR1 and CDR2: DFQATT and SNEGSKA (reference sequence). CDR3: CSAREARGPQAYEQYF. DNA for the CDR3: TGCAGTGCTAGAGAGGCTCGGGGTCCCCAGGCCTACGAGCAGTACTTC.

This chain joins TRBV4-1 and TRBJ2-5, with a tentative D call TRBD1 (5 bases). CDR3 length: 15 amino acids. CDR1 MGHRA and CDR2 YSYEKL come from the germline V gene. With 4 bases removed from V and 1 base from J, the gap between germline ends came to 13 bases. CDR3 residues: CASSRADSIQETQYF. In DNA, the CDR3 is TGCGCCAGCAGCCGAGCCGACAGCATCCAAGAGACCCAGTACTTC.

In regard to this clonotype: This may be a read error, as it is one base from a much larger clone. The CDR3 carries no conserved terminal phenylalanine or tryptophan, so it likely arises from a read error. The V and J genes are TRBV7-2 and TRBJ1-1; D is perhaps TRBD1 (6 bases). There are 14 residues in the CDR3. Germline V gene lookup returns CDR1 SGHTA and CDR2 FQGNSA. Trimming left V 5 bases short and J 3 bases short, with 13 bases between. The CDR3 loop reads CASSPQDRDTEAFL. In DNA, the CDR3 is TGTGCCAGCAGCCCGCAGGACAGAGACACTGAAGCTTTCTTA.

The rearrangement links TRBV29-1 to TRBJ2-1, with D perhaps TRBD1 (6 bases). From germline, CDR1 is SQVTM and CDR2 ANQGSEA. V lost 4 bases and J 5 bases, leaving 15 bases between the germline ends. The CDR3 is 14 residues long. The CDR3 is CSVVRGEANNEQFF. Written as DNA, the CDR3 is TGCAGCGTTGTCAGGGGTGAGGCCAACAATGAGCAGTTCTTC.

In its sample, this clonotype was seen a few times. V gene TRBV7-2 combines with J gene TRBJ1-6; no clear D gene. Trimming removed 2 bases at V and 0 bases at J, with 8 bases between. This CDR3 has 16 residues. Germline values: CDR1 SGHTA, CDR2 FQGNSA. This CDR3 reads CASSLQPSSYNSPLHF. The CDR3, as DNA: TGTGCCAGCAGCTTACAACCGAGCTCCTATAATTCACCCCTCCACTTT. Full variable domain (rest looked up from reference TRBV7-2 and TRBJ1-6): GAGVSQSPSNKVTEKGKDVELRCDPISGHTALYWYRQSLGQGLEFLIYFQGNSAPDKSGLPSDRFSAERTGGSVSTLTIQRTQQEDSAVYLCASSLQPSSYNSPLHFGNGTRLTVT.

This clonotype was seen at least ten times. The V gene is TRBV27, the J gene TRBJ1-1, with D maybe TRBD1 (5 bases). Trimming took off 1 base at V and 8 bases at J, with 11 bases between the two ends. This CDR3 contains 13 residues. CDR1 is MNHEY and CDR2 is SMNVEV in the germline V gene (reference sequence). The CDR3: CASSLYSQGEAFF. The CDR3 bases are TGTGCCAGCAGTTTATATTCCCAGGGAGAAGCTTTCTTT.

The CDR3 coding sequence is TGTGCCAGCAGCTTAGGGGTAGGGGCCACAGATACGCAGTATTTT. This codes for CASSLGVGATDTQYF. The chain carries TRBV7-9 and TRBJ2-3, with D possibly being TRBD1 (5 bases). The CDR3 loop spans 15 amino acids. The germline gives CDR1 SEHNR, CDR2 FQNEAQ (reference sequence). V was trimmed by 1 base and J by 2 bases, leaving 10 bases between them.

Note on this clonotype: The junction and the germline gene differ at one end; a read error may be behind it. This chain uses TRBV6-1 with TRBJ2-4; TRBD2 might be the D (5 bases). This CDR3 has 16 residues. In germline, CDR1 is MNHNS, CDR2 SASEGT. The CDR3 loop reads CASGEGLRLAKNIQYF. CDR3 coding DNA: TGTGCCAGCGGTGAAGGACTCAGATTAGCCAAAAACATTCAGTACTTC.

The chain is built from TRBV11-2 and TRBJ1-3; the match to TRBD1 covers 8 bases. Trimming cost V 4 bases and J 0 bases; bases outside gene matches: 5. CDR1 SGHAT and CDR2 FQNNGV come from the germline V gene. CDR3 length: 16 residues. CDR3 amino acids: CASSSGQGRSGNTIYF. CDR3 DNA sequence: TGTGCCAGCAGCTCCGGACAGGGCCGCTCTGGAAACACCATATATTTT.

The rearrangement uses TRBV7-9 and TRBJ2-3; TRBD1 matches 7 bases. Germline assignment: CDR1 SEHNR and CDR2 FQNEAQ (reference sequence). Germline trimming cut 5 bases from V and 2 bases from J; bases unmatched to any gene: 16. The CDR3 consists of 18 residues. CDR3 amino acids: CASSLPKLRQGFTDTQYF. The CDR3 nucleotides are TGTGCCAGCAGCCTCCCGAAATTGAGACAGGGTTTCACAGATACGCAGTATTTT.

In this sample, this clonotype turned up many times. The chain carries TRBV28 and TRBJ2-7; tentative D call: TRBD2 (5 bases). Germline CDR1 reads MDHEN; CDR2 reads SYDVKM. The CDR3 is 14 amino acids. The ends were cut back, 5 bases at V and 2 bases at J, with 13 bases in the middle. CDR3 residues: CASSPPGLTYEQYF. DNA of the CDR3: TGTGCCAGCAGTCCCCCTGGACTGACCTACGAGCAGTACTTC.

This clonotype has ten or more counts. CDR3 DNA: TGCAGTGCTAGGCAGGGCCAGGGGAACACTGAAGCTTTCTTT. This encodes CSARQGQGNTEAFF. The chain uses TRBV20-1 and TRBJ1-1, with D perhaps matching TRBD1 (5 bases). The CDR3 runs 14 residues. Germline V gene sequence: CDR1 DFQATT, CDR2 SNEGSKA (reference sequence). V was trimmed by 3 bases and J by 1 base, leaving 12 bases between them.

This clonotype was observed a handful of times. The chain employs TRBV7-9 and TRBJ1-2; D call uncertain. Trimming removed 0 bases at V and 8 bases at J, with 4 bases between. The CDR3 sequence is 11 residues long. Germline CDR1 and CDR2: SEHNR and FQNEAQ (reference sequence). The CDR3 reads CASSLAGGYTF. CDR3 nucleotides: TGTGCCAGCAGCTTAGCCGGGGGCTACACCTTC.

A word on this clonotype: The germline gene is not matched at one end of the junction; a read error may be the cause. The rearrangement uses TRBV25-1 and TRBJ1-5; D perhaps matches TRBD1 (5 bases). The germline gives CDR1 MGHDK, CDR2 SYGVNS. The CDR3 contains 13 residues. In DNA, the CDR3 is TGTGCCTGCAGTGGGACTCTCGGAGAGTTCCAGCATTTT. Amino acid sequence: CACSGTLGEFQHF.

This clonotype was seen at least ten times. The CDR3 region is CASSLKGWVADEQFF. The CDR3 coding sequence is TGTGCCAGCAGTTTAAAAGGATGGGTAGCCGATGAGCAGTTCTTC. The chain links TRBV28 to TRBJ2-1; D gene unclear. Germline CDR1 reads MDHEN; CDR2 reads SYDVKM. CDR3 length: 15 residues. The V end was cut by 2 bases, the J end by 8 bases, with 16 bases between.

This clonotype is medium-sized. The rearrangement uses TRBV27 and TRBJ2-6; D is unclear. V was pared by 4 bases and J by 1 base, with 20 bases between. The CDR3 is made up of 19 amino acids. Germline CDR1 reads MNHEY; CDR2 reads SMNVEV (reference sequence). CDR3 amino acids: CASSYLTRTGKSGANVLTF. The CDR3 DNA reads as TGTGCCAGCAGTTATTTGACAAGGACCGGCAAATCTGGGGCCAACGTCCTGACTTTC.

Ten or more counts support this clonotype. The CDR3, as DNA: TGCAGTGCTAGAAGACTAGCGGGGTTCCAAGAGACCCAGTACTTC. Translating it yields CSARRLAGFQETQYF. J is TRBJ2-5 and V is TRBV20-1, with 11 bases that match TRBD2. CDR3 length: 15 amino acids. Germline CDR1 DFQATT, CDR2 SNEGSKA (reference sequence). V lost 2 bases, J lost 1 base, and 3 bases stayed unmatched.

In the case of this clonotype: A single base separates this from a much larger clone, so it may be a read error. The chain is built from TRBV28 and TRBJ1-4; TRBD1 might be the D (5 bases). Per the germline V gene, CDR1 is MDHEN and CDR2 is SYDVKM. Trimming shortened V by 2 bases and J by 14 bases, and 15 bases separated the two germline ends. The CDR3 is 13 amino acids. Here the CDR3 DNA reads TGTGCCAGCAGTTTACAGGGTGGAACTGGGCTGTTTTTT. It translates to CASSLQGGTGLFF.

In regard to this clonotype: This clone may be a read error of a much larger clone one base away. The CDR3 coding sequence is TGTGCCAGCAGTTTACGGGCAAGCTATAGCTCCTATAATTCACCCCCCCACTTT. Its translation is CASSLRASYSSYNSPPHF. The chain carries TRBV27 and TRBJ1-6; D not certain. The CDR3 runs 18 residues. Germline-derived CDR1 and CDR2 are MNHEY and SMNVEV (reference sequence).

The chain recombines TRBV19 with TRBJ2-7; D is perhaps TRBD1 (6 bases). CDR1 and CDR2 from the germline V gene are LNHDA and SQIVND (reference sequence). V dropped 5 bases and J dropped 0 bases, with 29 bases sitting between them. This CDR3 is 20 amino acids long. CDR3 nucleotide sequence: TGTGCCAGTAGTTGCTTCGACGTGAGACAGGTTTTATCGAACTCCTACGAGCAGTACGTC. It encodes CASSCFDVRQVLSNSYEQYV.

This sequence joins TRBV5-5 and TRBJ2-3; no clear D. CDR1 is SGHKS and CDR2 is YYEKEE in the germline V gene (reference sequence). This CDR3 has 13 amino acids. V was clipped by 0 bases and J by 5 bases, with 7 bases between them. The CDR3 DNA follows: TGTGCCAGCAGCTTGGAGTTCGTAGATACGCAGTATTTT. This translates into CASSLEFVDTQYF.

This clonotype was seen a few times. V gene TRBV5-1 combines with J gene TRBJ2-2; D may be TRBD1 or TRBD2 (5 bases each). V lost 3 bases and J 4 bases, leaving 10 bases between the germline ends. Germline values: CDR1 SGHRS, CDR2 YFSETQ. The length of the CDR3 is 14 residues. CDR3 loop: CASSWDGGTGELFF. CDR3 nucleotide sequence: TGCGCCAGCAGCTGGGACGGCGGCACCGGGGAGCTGTTTTTT.

Comment on this clonotype: This may come from a read error, since a much larger clone is one base off. The gene calls are TRBV27 and TRBJ1-2; D gene ambiguous. Trimming cost V 1 base and J 4 bases, with 16 bases left between them. Germline V lookup: CDR1 MNHEY, CDR2 SMNVEV (reference sequence). The length of the CDR3 is 16 residues. The CDR3 here is CASSLFPALGGYGYTF. CDR3 bases: TGTGCCAGCAGTTTATTCCCAGCATTAGGAGGCTATGGCTACACCTTC.

The DNA for the CDR3 is TGCAGTGCAACAAGAGGAGGGGGGTCGAACACTGAAGCTTTCTTT. Its translation is CSATRGGGSNTEAFF. The chain combines TRBV20-1 with TRBJ1-1, with D possibly matching TRBD1 (6 bases). Germline V gives CDR1 DFQATT, CDR2 SNEGSKA (reference sequence). The ends were cut back, 6 bases at V and 1 base at J, with 18 bases in the middle. The length of the CDR3 is 15 residues.